This passage covers 21 T cell receptor beta chains from one sample sequenced in a study of blood T cell repertoires in COVID-19. Assay: immunoSEQ multiplex PCR; the TCRdb copy retains only in-frame clones and omits some. The data contain about 250,000 clones, roughly 89% of them singletons. The sequencing input was peripheral blood. Receptor source: a young man with acute or convalescent COVID-19.

The chain couples TRBV5-1 to TRBJ2-3; D gene uncertain. V was shortened by 4 bases and J by 0 bases, with 15 bases between the two germline ends. The CDR3 sequence is 16 residues long. From germline, CDR1 is SGHRS and CDR2 YFSETQ. CDR3 bases: TGCGCCAGCAGCCCTTTTGGCGGAACTAGCACAGATACGCAGTATTTT. Its protein product is CASSPFGGTSTDTQYF.

This chain connects TRBV9 to TRBJ1-2; possibly TRBD1 for D (6 bases). Germline V gives CDR1 SGDLS, CDR2 YYNGEE. CDR3 length equals 17 residues. Between the trimmed V and J ends, which lost 0 bases and 2 bases, there was a span of 17 bases. This CDR3 reads CASSVESKGTGNYGYTF. The CDR3 DNA is TGTGCCAGCAGCGTAGAAAGCAAGGGAACAGGGAACTATGGCTACACCTTC.

The gene calls are TRBV3-1 (or the pseudogene TRBV3-2) and TRBJ2-1; tentatively, D is TRBD2 (5 bases). V gave up 4 bases and J gave up 5 bases, with 15 bases separating them. Germline lookup yields CDR1 LGHDT and CDR2 YNNKEL (reference sequence). The CDR3 loop spans 15 amino acids. The chain's CDR3 is CASSPYSDTNNEQFF. The CDR3, as DNA: TGTGCCAGCAGCCCATATAGCGACACAAACAATGAGCAGTTCTTC.

This clone was observed once. V is TRBV7-3 and J is TRBJ2-1, with D tentatively TRBD1 (6 bases). Trimming pared 5 bases from V and 2 bases from J, leaving 16 bases between. CDR1 is SGHTA and CDR2 is FQGTGA in the germline V gene. This CDR3 has 16 residues. CDR3 DNA: TGTGCCAGCAGCGTCCCGGGGACACCTCCCTACAATGAGCAGTTCTTC. This encodes CASSVPGTPPYNEQFF.

The chain carries TRBV5-1 and TRBJ2-5, with 7 bases matching TRBD2. After removal of 2 bases from V and 4 bases from J, the junction contained 14 bases not matched to a gene. This CDR3 region has 17 residues. Germline V CDR1 and CDR2: SGHRS, YFSETQ. CDR3 region: CASSFGLGGAFGETQYF. In DNA form, the CDR3 reads TGCGCCAGCAGCTTCGGGTTGGGAGGGGCGTTTGGAGAGACCCAGTACTTC.

The CDR3 nucleotides read TGCGCCAGCAGCCTTGACAGGCAGAACACTGAAGCTTTCTTT. This codes for CASSLDRQNTEAFF. V is TRBV4-1 and J is TRBJ1-1, with a tentative D call TRBD1 (6 bases). The CDR3 totals 14 residues. The ends were cut back, 4 bases at V and 1 base at J, with 10 bases in the middle. Germline V CDR1 and CDR2: MGHRA, YSYEKL.

V gene TRBV4-1 combines with J gene TRBJ2-6; 7 nucleotides agree with TRBD2. V lost 0 bases and J lost 1; bases outside the gene matches: 12. Germline-derived CDR1 and CDR2 are MGHRA and YSYEKL. The length of the CDR3 is 20 residues. CDR3 sequence reads: CASSQDERGLRVSGANVLTF. The CDR3 DNA sequence: TGCGCCAGCAGCCAAGACGAGCGGGGCCTTCGGGTTTCTGGGGCCAACGTCCTGACTTTC.

The chain links TRBV29-1 to TRBJ2-7, with 8 bases identical to TRBD1. Germline CDR1 is SQVTM and CDR2 is ANQGSEA. V lost 5 bases and J lost 4; bases outside the gene matches: 13. The CDR3 loop spans 15 amino acids. The DNA of the CDR3 is TGCAGCGTTATGCCAACCGGGACAGGAGGATACGAGCAGTACTTC. Translation gives CSVMPTGTGGYEQYF.

This chain joins TRBV5-6 and TRBJ2-1; 14 positions match TRBD2. The CDR3 sequence is 19 residues long. The germline V gene encodes CDR1 SGHDT and CDR2 YYEEEE. V trimming: 4 bases; J trimming: 8 bases; junction bases outside the gene matches: 17. CDR3 DNA: TGTGCCAGCAGCGAAGGTAGACTAGCGGGAGGGGACCCTTGGGATGAGCAGTTCTTC. Translation: CASSEGRLAGGDPWDEQFF. The full variable domain, with the rest looked up from reference TRBV5-6 and TRBJ2-1, is DAGVTQSPTHLIKTRGQQVTLRCSPKSGHDTVSWYQQALGQGPQFIFQYYEEEERQRGNFPDRFSGHQFPNYSSELNVNALLLGDSALYLCASSEGRLAGGDPWDEQFFGPGTRLTVL.

CDR3 loop: CASSISGGANRQYF. DNA for the CDR3: TGCGCCAGCAGCATAAGCGGGGGGGCCAATAGGCAGTACTTC. This sequence joins TRBV5-1 and TRBJ2-7; the match to TRBD2 covers 10 bases. V shed 4 bases, J shed 9 bases, and the junction held 10 bases outside the gene matches. The CDR3 totals 14 residues. Per germline, CDR1 SGHRS and CDR2 YFSETQ.

The chain has TRBV5-1 and TRBJ2-5; D is ambiguous. Germline assignment: CDR1 SGHRS and CDR2 YFSETQ. CDR3 size: 14 residues. The V end lost 4 bases, the J end lost 6 bases, and 16 bases lay between the germline ends. CDR3 bases: TGCGCCAGCAGCGTGGGCCTTCGGGTGCAGACCCAGTACTTC. Encoded protein: CASSVGLRVQTQYF.

This sequence joins TRBV4-2 and TRBJ1-5; 7 nucleotides match TRBD1. Trimming cost V 0 bases and J 1 base; bases outside gene matches: 6. The CDR3 length is 17 residues. Per germline, CDR1 LGHNA and CDR2 YNFKEQ. This chain's CDR3 is CASSQERGRGSNQPQHF. The DNA of the CDR3 is TGTGCCAGCAGCCAAGAGAGGGGCAGGGGGAGCAATCAGCCCCAGCATTTT.

Here the CDR3 DNA reads TGTGCCAGCAGTACCGGCTTTGGGACAGGGCGAGGCTACACCTTC. It specifies CASSTGFGTGRGYTF. The rearrangement joins TRBV28 to TRBJ1-2, with 9 bases that match TRBD1. Germline CDR1 reads MDHEN; CDR2 reads SYDVKM. V lost 5 bases, J lost 8 bases, and 12 bases stayed unmatched. The CDR3 length is 15 residues.

The chain recombines TRBV5-6 with TRBJ1-3; a weak D match, TRBD1 (5 bases). Germline loops: CDR1 SGHDT, CDR2 YYEEEE. V gave up 3 bases and J gave up 0 bases, with 13 bases separating them. The CDR3 has 16 amino acids. CDR3 loop: CASSWSGGVSGNTIYF. CDR3 DNA sequence: TGTGCCAGCAGCTGGAGTGGGGGGGTCTCTGGAAACACCATATATTTT.

This CDR3 reads CASNIGGQPTDTQYF. The CDR3, as DNA: TGTGCCAGCAATATAGGCGGCCAACCTACAGATACGCAGTATTTT. The genes are TRBV9 and TRBJ2-3; the D is unclear. The CDR3 is 15 amino acids. V dropped 6 bases and J dropped 3 bases, with 17 bases sitting between them. Germline V gene lookup returns CDR1 SGDLS and CDR2 YYNGEE. Based on the CDR3 plus reference TRBV9 and TRBJ2-3, the full variable domain is DSGVTQTPKHLITATGQRVTLRCSPRSGDLSVYWYQQSLDQGLQFLIQYYNGEERAKGNILERFSAQQFPDLHSELNLSSLELGDSALYFCASNIGGQPTDTQYFGPGTRLTVL.

The CDR3 nucleotides are TGTGCCAGCAGAATATTTCAGCGAGCCACTGAAGCTTTCTTT. Its protein product is CASRIFQRATEAFF. The chain is built from TRBV28 and TRBJ1-1; the D is unclear. The CDR3 loop spans 14 amino acids. The V and J ends lost 6 bases and 4 bases respectively, with 15 bases between them. The germline V gene encodes CDR1 MDHEN and CDR2 SYDVKM.

This chain joins TRBV3-1 (or the pseudogene TRBV3-2) and TRBJ1-6; no clear D. Trimming cost V 0 bases and J 9 bases, with 9 bases left between them. The germline gives CDR1 LGHDT, CDR2 YNNKEL (reference sequence). This CDR3 is built from 14 residues. In DNA form, the CDR3 reads TGTGCCAGCAGCCAAGATTATCGGTTTTCACCCCTCCACTTT. It encodes CASSQDYRFSPLHF.

The chain recombines TRBV11-2 with TRBJ1-1; D ambiguous. The CDR3 is 16 residues long. Germline CDR1 and CDR2: SGHAT and FQNNGV. With 5 bases removed from V and 1 base from J, the gap between germline ends came to 17 bases. In DNA, the CDR3 is TGTGCCAGCAGCGCCTATGTCCGGGTGAGGAACACTGAAGCTTTCTTT. It yields the protein CASSAYVRVRNTEAFF.

The V and J genes are TRBV5-4 and TRBJ1-5, with 12 bases matching TRBD1. This CDR3 contains 15 residues. Per germline, CDR1 SGHNT and CDR2 YYREEE (reference sequence). After removal of 4 bases from V and 5 bases from J, the junction contained 4 bases not matched to a gene. The DNA of the CDR3 is TGTGCCAGCAGCAGGGACAGGGGGCCGGATCAGCCCCAGCATTTT. This translates into CASSRDRGPDQPQHF.

The CDR3 here is CATRVRDRMTGELFF. The CDR3 bases are TGTGCCACCAGGGTCCGGGACAGGATGACCGGGGAGCTGTTTTTT. The chain couples TRBV24-1 to TRBJ2-2, with 8 positions matching TRBD1. The CDR3 is made up of 15 amino acids. CDR1 KGHDR and CDR2 SFDVKD come from the germline V gene. V dropped 7 bases and J dropped 5; count of bases not matched to a gene: 8.

J is TRBJ2-5 and V is TRBV19; 9 bases match TRBD1. Losses at the gene ends were 5 bases for V and 4 bases for J; bases not matched to a gene: 8. The CDR3 is 15 residues long. Germline V gives CDR1 LNHDA, CDR2 SQIVND (reference sequence). This CDR3 reads CASSSTGGGRETQYF. CDR3 in DNA: TGTGCCAGTAGTTCGACAGGGGGGGGGAGAGAGACCCAGTACTTC. Looking up the rest from reference TRBV19 and TRBJ2-5 gives the full variable domain: DGGITQSPKYLFRKEGQNVTLSCEQNLNHDAMYWYRQDPGQGLRLIYYSQIVNDFQKGDIAEGYSVSREKKESFPLTVTSAQKNPTAFYLCASSSTGGGRETQYFGPGTRLLVL.